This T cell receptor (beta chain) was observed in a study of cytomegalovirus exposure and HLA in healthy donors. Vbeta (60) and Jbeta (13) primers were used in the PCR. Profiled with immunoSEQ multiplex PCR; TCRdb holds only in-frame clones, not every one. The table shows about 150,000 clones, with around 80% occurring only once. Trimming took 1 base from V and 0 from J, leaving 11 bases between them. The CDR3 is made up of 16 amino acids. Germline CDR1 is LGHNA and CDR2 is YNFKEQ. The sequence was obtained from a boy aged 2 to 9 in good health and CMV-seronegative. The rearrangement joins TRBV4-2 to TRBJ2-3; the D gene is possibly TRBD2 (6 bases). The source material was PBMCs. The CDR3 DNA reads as TGTGCCAGCAGCCAAGGTATAGGACTAAGCACAGATACGCAGTATTTT. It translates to CASSQGIGLSTDTQYF.